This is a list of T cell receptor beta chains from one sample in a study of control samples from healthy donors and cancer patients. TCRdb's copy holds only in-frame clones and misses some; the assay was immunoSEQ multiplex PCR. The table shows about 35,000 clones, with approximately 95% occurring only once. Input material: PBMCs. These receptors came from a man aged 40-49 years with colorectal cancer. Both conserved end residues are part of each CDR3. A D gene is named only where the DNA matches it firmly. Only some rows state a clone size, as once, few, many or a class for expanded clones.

CDR3 protein: CASSQGNSGNTIYF
CDR3 DNA: TGTGCCAGCTCACAGGGGAACTCTGGAAACACCATATATTTT
V gene: TRBV18
J gene: TRBJ1-3
D gene: NA
clone size: NA

CDR3 protein: CASSLGVAAHEQYF
CDR3 DNA: TGTGCCAGCAGCTTAGGAGTTGCGGCCCACGAGCAGTACTTC
V gene: TRBV7-9
J gene: TRBJ2-7
D gene: NA
clone size: NA

CDR3 protein: CASSLRRNYEQYF
CDR3 DNA: TGTGCCAGCAGTTTACGCAGGAACTACGAGCAGTACTTC
V gene: TRBV27
J gene: TRBJ2-7
D gene: NA
clone size: NA

CDR3 protein: CASSATATNSGNTIYF
CDR3 DNA: TGTGCCAGCAGCGCGACAGCAACAAACTCTGGAAACACCATATATTTT
V gene: TRBV9
J gene: TRBJ1-3
D gene: NA
clone size: NA

CDR3 protein: CASRVQNYGYTF
CDR3 DNA: TGTGCCAGCAGAGTACAGAACTATGGCTACACCTTC
V gene: TRBV2
J gene: TRBJ1-2
D gene: NA
clone size: NA

CDR3 protein: CATSGARDSYLETQYF
CDR3 DNA: TGTGCCACCAGCGGGGCCCGAGATAGCTATTTGGAGACCCAGTACTTC
V gene: TRBV15
J gene: TRBJ2-5
D gene: NA
clone size: once

CDR3 protein: CASKAGGPNGELFF
CDR3 DNA: TGTGCCAGTAAGGCGGGGGGGCCGAACGGGGAGCTGTTTTTT
V gene: TRBV19
J gene: TRBJ2-2
D gene: TRBD2
clone size: NA

CDR3 protein: CASSFSGVGMQETQYF
CDR3 DNA: TGTGCCAGCAGCTTTAGTGGCGTGGGGATGCAAGAGACCCAGTACTTC
V gene: TRBV7-7
J gene: TRBJ2-5
D gene: NA
clone size: NA

CDR3 protein: CASSPSSETGTYEQYF
CDR3 DNA: TGCGCCAGCAGCCCTAGTTCAGAAACCGGAACGTACGAGCAGTACTTC
V gene: TRBV4-3
J gene: TRBJ2-7
D gene: NA
clone size: NA

CDR3 protein: CASSPRHDSNQPQHF
CDR3 DNA: TGTGCCAGCAGTCCCCGACACGATAGCAATCAGCCCCAGCATTTT
V gene: TRBV6-4
J gene: TRBJ1-5
D gene: NA
clone size: once

CDR3 protein: CATSSPLAGDTDTQYF
CDR3 DNA: TGTGCCACCAGCAGTCCTCTAGCGGGGGACACAGATACGCAGTATTTT
V gene: TRBV15
J gene: TRBJ2-3
D gene: TRBD2
clone size: NA

CDR3 protein: CASKGAYSSSYEQYF
CDR3 DNA: TGTGCCAGCAAGGGCGCATATTCGAGCTCCTACGAGCAGTACTTC
V gene: TRBV7-9
J gene: TRBJ2-7
D gene: NA
clone size: few

CDR3 protein: CASSPSRGPNEQYF
CDR3 DNA: TGTGCCAGCAGTCCATCCAGGGGGCCCAACGAGCAGTACTTC
V gene: TRBV27
J gene: TRBJ2-7
D gene: TRBD1
clone size: NA

CDR3 protein: CSGTAGYGYTF
CDR3 DNA: TGCAGCGGAACCGCCGGCTATGGCTACACCTTC
V gene: TRBV29-1
J gene: TRBJ1-2
D gene: NA
clone size: NA

CDR3 protein: CASSQEGAGGTLAEAFF
CDR3 DNA: TGTGCCAGCAGCCAAGAGGGGGCAGGGGGCACATTGGCTGAAGCTTTCTTT
V gene: TRBV4-2
J gene: TRBJ1-1
D gene: TRBD1
clone size: NA

CDR3 protein: CASSLNRESGYTF
CDR3 DNA: TGTGCCAGCAGTTTAAACAGGGAGAGTGGCTACACCTTC
V gene: TRBV12-3/TRBV12-4
J gene: TRBJ1-2
D gene: NA
clone size: once

CDR3 protein: CASSLGQGLAKNIQYF
CDR3 DNA: TGTGCCAGCAGCTTAGGGCAGGGACTAGCCAAAAACATTCAGTACTTC
V gene: TRBV7-9
J gene: TRBJ2-4
D gene: NA
clone size: NA

CDR3 protein: CASGGRGGSSTYEQYF
CDR3 DNA: TGCGCCAGCGGTGGACGTGGGGGGAGCTCTACCTACGAGCAGTACTTC
V gene: TRBV5-1
J gene: TRBJ2-7
D gene: NA
clone size: NA

CDR3 protein: CASSQGVGGGLYNEQFF
CDR3 DNA: TGTGCCAGCAGCCAAGGGGTGGGCGGGGGGCTGTACAATGAGCAGTTCTTC
V gene: TRBV4-2
J gene: TRBJ2-1
D gene: TRBD2
clone size: NA

CDR3 protein: CASSQGGAATSEQYF
CDR3 DNA: TGTGCCAGCAGCCAAGGGGGTGCGGCCACGAGCGAGCAGTACTTC
V gene: TRBV7-2
J gene: TRBJ2-7
D gene: NA
clone size: NA

CDR3 protein: CASSQGASNEKLFF
CDR3 DNA: TGTGCCAGCAGTCAGGGGGCGTCTAATGAAAAACTGTTTTTT
V gene: TRBV2
J gene: TRBJ1-4
D gene: TRBD1
clone size: NA

CDR3 protein: CASSFTRAGETQYF
CDR3 DNA: TGCGCCAGCAGCTTCACCAGGGCCGGAGAGACCCAGTACTTC
V gene: TRBV5-1
J gene: TRBJ2-5
D gene: NA
clone size: NA

CDR3 protein: CAWSGLGGPNSPLHF
CDR3 DNA: TGTGCCTGGAGTGGGTTAGGGGGCCCTAATTCACCCCTCCACTTT
V gene: TRBV30
J gene: TRBJ1-6
D gene: TRBD1
clone size: NA